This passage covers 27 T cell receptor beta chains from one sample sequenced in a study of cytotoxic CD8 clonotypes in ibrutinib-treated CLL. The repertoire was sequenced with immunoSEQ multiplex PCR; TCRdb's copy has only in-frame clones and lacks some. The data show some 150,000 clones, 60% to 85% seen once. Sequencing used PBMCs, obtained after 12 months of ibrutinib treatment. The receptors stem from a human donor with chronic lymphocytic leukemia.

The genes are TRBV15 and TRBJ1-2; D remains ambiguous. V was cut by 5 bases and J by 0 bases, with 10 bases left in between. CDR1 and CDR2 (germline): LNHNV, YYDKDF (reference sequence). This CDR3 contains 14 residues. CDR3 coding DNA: TGTGCCACCAGCTCCGGTGGGTCTAACTATGGCTACACCTTC. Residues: CATSSGGSNYGYTF.

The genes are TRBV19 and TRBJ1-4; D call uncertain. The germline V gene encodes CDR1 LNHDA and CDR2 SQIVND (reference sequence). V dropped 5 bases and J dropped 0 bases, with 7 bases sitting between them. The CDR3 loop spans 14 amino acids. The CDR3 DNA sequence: TGTGCCAGTAGTTGGATGTCAACTAATGAAAAACTGTTTTTT. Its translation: CASSWMSTNEKLFF.

CDR3 bases: TGTGCCAGCTCACCCCAGCGGAAAAACAATGAGCAGTTCTTC. Translation gives CASSPQRKNNEQFF. The chain is built from TRBV18 and TRBJ2-1; a weak D match, TRBD2 (5 bases). V lost 3 bases and J lost 5, with 11 bases in between. CDR3 length: 14 residues. Looked up from germline, CDR1 is KGHSH and CDR2 is LQKENI.

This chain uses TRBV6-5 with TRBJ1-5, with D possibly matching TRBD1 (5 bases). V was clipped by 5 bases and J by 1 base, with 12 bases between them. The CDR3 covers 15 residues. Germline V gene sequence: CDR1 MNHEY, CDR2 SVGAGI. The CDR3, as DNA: TGTGCCAGCAGTCCCCTGGGGCTGAGCAATCAGCCCCAGCATTTT. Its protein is CASSPLGLSNQPQHF.

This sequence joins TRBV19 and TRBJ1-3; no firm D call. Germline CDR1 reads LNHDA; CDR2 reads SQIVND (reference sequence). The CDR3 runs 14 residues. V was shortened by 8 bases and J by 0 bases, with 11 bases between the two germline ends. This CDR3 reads CASRTDFSGNTIYF. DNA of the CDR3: TGTGCCAGTCGGACGGACTTCTCTGGAAACACCATATATTTT.

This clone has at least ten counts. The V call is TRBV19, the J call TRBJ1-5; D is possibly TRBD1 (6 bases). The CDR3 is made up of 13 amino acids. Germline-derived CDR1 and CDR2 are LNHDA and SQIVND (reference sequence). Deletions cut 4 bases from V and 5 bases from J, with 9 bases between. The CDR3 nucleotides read TGTGCCAGTAGTACCGACAGGTATCAGCCCCAGCATTTT. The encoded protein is CASSTDRYQPQHF.

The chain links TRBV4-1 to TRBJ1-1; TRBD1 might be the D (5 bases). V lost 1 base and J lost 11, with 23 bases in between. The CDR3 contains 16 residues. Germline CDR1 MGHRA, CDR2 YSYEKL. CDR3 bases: TGCGCCAGCAGCCAAGGCTGGGCCGACAGCGCACCGAGCGCTTTCTTT. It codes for CASSQGWADSAPSAFF.

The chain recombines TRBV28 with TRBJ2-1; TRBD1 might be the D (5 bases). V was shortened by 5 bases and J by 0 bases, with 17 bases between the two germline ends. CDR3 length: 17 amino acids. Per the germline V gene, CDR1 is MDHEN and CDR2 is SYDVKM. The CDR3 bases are TGTGCCAGCAGTGCAAACGACTGGGGCCGCTCCTACAATGAGCAGTTCTTC. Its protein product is CASSANDWGRSYNEQFF.

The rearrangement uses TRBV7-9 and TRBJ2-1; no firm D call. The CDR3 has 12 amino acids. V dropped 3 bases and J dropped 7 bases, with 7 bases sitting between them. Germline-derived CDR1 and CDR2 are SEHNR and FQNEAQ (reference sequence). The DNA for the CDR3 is TGTGCCAGCAGCTTTATTGCGAATGAGCAGTTCTTC. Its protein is CASSFIANEQFF.

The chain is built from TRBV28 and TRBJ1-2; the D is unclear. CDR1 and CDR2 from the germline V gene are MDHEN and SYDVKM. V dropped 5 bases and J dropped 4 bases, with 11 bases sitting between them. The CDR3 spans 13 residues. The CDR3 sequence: CASSRTETYGYTF. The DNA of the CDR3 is TGTGCCAGCAGTCGGACGGAAACCTATGGCTACACCTTC.

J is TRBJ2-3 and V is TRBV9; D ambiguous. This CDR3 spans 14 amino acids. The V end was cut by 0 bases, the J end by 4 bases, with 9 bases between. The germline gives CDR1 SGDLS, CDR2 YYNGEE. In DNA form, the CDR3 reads TGTGCCAGCAGCGTAGCCTGGGGATCAGATACGCAGTATTTT. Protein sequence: CASSVAWGSDTQYF.

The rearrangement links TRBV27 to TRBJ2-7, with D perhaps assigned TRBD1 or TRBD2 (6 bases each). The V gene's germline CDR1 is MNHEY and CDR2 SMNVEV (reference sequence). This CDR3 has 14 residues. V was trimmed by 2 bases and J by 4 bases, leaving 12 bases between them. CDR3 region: CASSLRRGGYEQYF. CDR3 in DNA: TGTGCCAGCAGTTTACGCAGGGGAGGTTACGAGCAGTACTTC.

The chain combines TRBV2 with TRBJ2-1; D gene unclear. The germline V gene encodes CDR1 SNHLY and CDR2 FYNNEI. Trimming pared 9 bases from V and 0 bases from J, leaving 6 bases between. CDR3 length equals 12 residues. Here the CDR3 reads CASESSYNEQFF. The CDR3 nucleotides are TGTGCCAGTGAGAGCTCCTACAATGAGCAGTTCTTC. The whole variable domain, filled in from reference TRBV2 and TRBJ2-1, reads EPEVTQTPSHQVTQMGQEVILRCVPISNHLYFYWYRQILGQKVEFLVSFYNNEISEKSEIFDDQFSVERPDGSNFTLKIRSTKLEDSAMYFCASESSYNEQFFGPGTRLTVL.

CDR3 in DNA: TGCGCCAGCAGCTCGGGGGTTGGGAATCAGCCCCAGCATTTT. It specifies CASSSGVGNQPQHF. The genes are TRBV5-1 and TRBJ1-5; tentatively, D is TRBD1 (5 bases). CDR1 and CDR2 from the germline V gene are SGHRS and YFSETQ. The CDR3 is 14 residues long. The V end lost 3 bases, the J end lost 4 bases, and 11 bases lay between the germline ends.

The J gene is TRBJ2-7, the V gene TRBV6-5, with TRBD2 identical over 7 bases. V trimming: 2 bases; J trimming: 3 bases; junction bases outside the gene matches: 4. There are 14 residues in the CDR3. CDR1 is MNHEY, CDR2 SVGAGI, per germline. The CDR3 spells CASSYGGGSYEQYF. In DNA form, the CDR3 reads TGTGCCAGCAGTTACGGGGGGGGAAGCTACGAGCAGTACTTC.

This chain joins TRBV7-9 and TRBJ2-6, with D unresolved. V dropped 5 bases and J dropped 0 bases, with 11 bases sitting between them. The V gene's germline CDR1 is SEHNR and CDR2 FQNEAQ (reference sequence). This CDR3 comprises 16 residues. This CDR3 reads CASSVIAFSGANVLTF. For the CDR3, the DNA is TGTGCCAGCAGCGTCATTGCTTTCTCTGGGGCCAACGTCCTGACTTTC.

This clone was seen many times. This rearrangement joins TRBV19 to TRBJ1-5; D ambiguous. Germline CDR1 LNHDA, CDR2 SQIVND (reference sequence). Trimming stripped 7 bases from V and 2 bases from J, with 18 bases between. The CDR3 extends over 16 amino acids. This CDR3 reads CASNMPQLSRNQPQHF. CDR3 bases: TGTGCCAGTAATATGCCACAACTTAGTCGCAATCAGCCCCAGCATTTT.

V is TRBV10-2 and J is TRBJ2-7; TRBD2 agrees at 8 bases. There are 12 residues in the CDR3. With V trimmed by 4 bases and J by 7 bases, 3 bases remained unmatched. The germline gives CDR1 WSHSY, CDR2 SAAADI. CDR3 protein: CASSVGGGEQYF. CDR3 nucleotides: TGCGCCAGCAGTGTCGGGGGGGGTGAGCAGTACTTC.

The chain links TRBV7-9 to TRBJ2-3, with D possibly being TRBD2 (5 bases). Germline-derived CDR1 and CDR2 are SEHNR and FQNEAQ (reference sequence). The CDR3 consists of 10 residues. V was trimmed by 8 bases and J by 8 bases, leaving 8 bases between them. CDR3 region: CASGEGTQYF. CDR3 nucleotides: TGTGCCAGCGGTGAGGGTACGCAGTATTTT.

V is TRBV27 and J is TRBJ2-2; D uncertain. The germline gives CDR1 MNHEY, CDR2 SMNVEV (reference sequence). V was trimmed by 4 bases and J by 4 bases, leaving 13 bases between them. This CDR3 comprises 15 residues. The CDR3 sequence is CASSWSGPGTGELFF. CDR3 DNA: TGTGCCAGCAGTTGGTCCGGGCCGGGCACCGGGGAGCTGTTTTTT.

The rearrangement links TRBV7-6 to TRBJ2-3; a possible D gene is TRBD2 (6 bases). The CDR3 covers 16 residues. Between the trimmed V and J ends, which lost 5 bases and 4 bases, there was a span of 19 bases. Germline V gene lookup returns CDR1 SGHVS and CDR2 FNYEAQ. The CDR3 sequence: CASSPQLAGYSDTQYF. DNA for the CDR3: TGTGCCAGCAGCCCACAGTTGGCGGGATACTCAGATACGCAGTATTTT.

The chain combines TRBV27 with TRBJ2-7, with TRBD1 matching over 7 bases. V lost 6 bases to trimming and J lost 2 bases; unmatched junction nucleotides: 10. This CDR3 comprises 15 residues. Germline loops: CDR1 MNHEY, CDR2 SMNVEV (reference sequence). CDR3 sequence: CASSRLGTDPYEQYF. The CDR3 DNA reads TGTGCCAGCAGCCGACTTGGGACAGACCCCTACGAGCAGTACTTC.

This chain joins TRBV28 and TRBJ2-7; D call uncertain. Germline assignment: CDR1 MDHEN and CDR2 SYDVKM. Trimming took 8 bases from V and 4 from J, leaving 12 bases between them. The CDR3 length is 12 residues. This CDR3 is CASQFRVYEQYF. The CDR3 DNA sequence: TGTGCCAGCCAATTTAGGGTTTACGAGCAGTACTTC.

The CDR3 coding sequence is TGTGCCAGCAGTATTCGGGACCGTGTATGGGAGACCCAGTACTTC. Encoded protein: CASSIRDRVWETQYF. V is TRBV6-6 and J is TRBJ2-5; D possibly uses TRBD1 or TRBD2 (5 bases each). CDR3 length: 15 residues. Germline V gene lookup returns CDR1 MNHNY and CDR2 SVGAGI (reference sequence). V lost 5 bases to trimming and J lost 5 bases, with 18 bases between them.

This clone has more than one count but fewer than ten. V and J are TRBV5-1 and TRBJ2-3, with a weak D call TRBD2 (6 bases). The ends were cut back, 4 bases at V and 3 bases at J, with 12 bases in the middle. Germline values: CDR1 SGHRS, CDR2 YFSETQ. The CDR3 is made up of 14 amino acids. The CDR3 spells CASSPGTLTDTQYF. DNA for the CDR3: TGCGCCAGCAGCCCCGGGACTTTGACAGATACGCAGTATTTT.

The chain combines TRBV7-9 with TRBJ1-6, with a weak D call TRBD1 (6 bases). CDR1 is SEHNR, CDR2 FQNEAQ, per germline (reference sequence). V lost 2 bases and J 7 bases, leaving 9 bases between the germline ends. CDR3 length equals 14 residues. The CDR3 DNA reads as TGTGCCAGCAGCTTATGGACAGAAAATTCACCCCTCCACTTT. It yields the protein CASSLWTENSPLHF.

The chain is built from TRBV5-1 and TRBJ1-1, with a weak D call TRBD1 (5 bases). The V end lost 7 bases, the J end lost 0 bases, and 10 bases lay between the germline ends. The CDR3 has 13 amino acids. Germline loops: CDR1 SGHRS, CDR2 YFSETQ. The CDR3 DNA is TGCGCCAGCCAGGGAGGGATGAACACTGAAGCTTTCTTT. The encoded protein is CASQGGMNTEAFF.